What follows are 30 T cell receptor beta chains derived from one specimen sequenced in a study of radiotherapy plus CTLA-4 blockade in lung cancer. Produced via immunoSEQ multiplex PCR; TCRdb's table is partial and in-frame only. The sample yields tens of thousands of clones, around 79% seen once. The material sequenced was peripheral blood, taken from a patient treated with radiotherapy plus ipilimumab. These receptors originate from a human donor with non-small cell lung cancer who had a complete response to radiotherapy plus ipilimumab.

The chain joins TRBV18 to TRBJ1-2, with D unclear. Germline V CDR1 and CDR2: KGHSH, LQKENI. V lost 3 bases and J 2 bases, leaving 16 bases between the germline ends. The CDR3 spans 16 residues. The CDR3 sequence is CASSPGIAGINYGYTF. The CDR3 DNA reads TGTGCCAGCTCACCGGGCATCGCGGGGATAAACTATGGCTACACCTTC. The full variable domain, completed using reference TRBV18 and TRBJ1-2, is NAGVMQNPRHLVRRRGQEARLRCSPMKGHSHVYWYRQLPEEGLKFMVYLQKENIIDESGMPKERFSAEFPKEGPSILRIQQVVRGDSAAYFCASSPGIAGINYGYTFGSGTRLTVV.

The chain is built from TRBV20-1 and TRBJ1-1; no reliable D call. The germline V gene has CDR1 DFQATT and CDR2 SNEGSKA (reference sequence). The CDR3 contains 11 residues. V lost 4 bases and J 7 bases, leaving 10 bases between the germline ends. CDR3 in DNA: TGCAGTGCTATAGCCGCCCTTGAAGCTTTCTTT. This codes for CSAIAALEAFF.

J is TRBJ2-6 and V is TRBV2; no reliable D call. CDR3 length: 15 amino acids. Trimming removed 7 bases from V and 0 bases from J, with 10 bases in between. The germline CDR1 and CDR2 sequences are SNHLY and FYNNEI. This CDR3 reads CASKVAHSGANVLTF. As DNA, the CDR3 is TGTGCCAGCAAAGTAGCCCACTCTGGGGCCAACGTCCTGACTTTC.

This clone showed up just once. This chain joins TRBV30 and TRBJ2-2; TRBD2 is a possible D gene (6 bases). This CDR3 region has 18 residues. Trimming removed 2 bases at V and 1 base at J, with 20 bases between. Germline V gives CDR1 GTSNPN, CDR2 SVGIG (reference sequence). CDR3 in amino acids: CAWSPPTRTILNTGELFF. Here the CDR3 DNA reads TGTGCCTGGAGTCCGCCTACCCGGACTATCCTGAACACCGGGGAGCTGTTTTTT.

The chain recombines TRBV7-8 with TRBJ2-1; D may be TRBD1 (6 bases). Germline lookup yields CDR1 SGHVS and CDR2 FQNEAQ. CDR3 length equals 14 residues. V lost 4 bases to trimming and J lost 3 bases, with 10 bases between them. The CDR3 coding sequence is TGTGCCAGCAGCTCTGGGACATTCTACAATGAGCAGTTCTTC. Translation: CASSSGTFYNEQFF.

This chain connects TRBV27 to TRBJ2-7, with D possibly being TRBD2 (6 bases). CDR3 length equals 14 residues. Trimming took off 2 bases at V and 3 bases at J, with 11 bases between the two ends. Germline V gene sequence: CDR1 MNHEY, CDR2 SMNVEV (reference sequence). The CDR3 loop is CASSLMPRGYEQYF. CDR3 coding DNA: TGTGCCAGCAGTTTAATGCCGCGGGGCTACGAGCAGTACTTC.

This clone was recorded once. CDR3 DNA sequence: TGTGCCAGCAGTGAAGCGCGAACAGATACGCAGTATTTT. Protein sequence: CASSEARTDTQYF. This chain uses TRBV2 with TRBJ2-3; D unclear. The CDR3 has 13 amino acids. Germline V gene sequence: CDR1 SNHLY, CDR2 FYNNEI. Trimming shortened V by 0 bases and J by 3 bases, and 4 bases separated the two germline ends.

This clone was counted a single time. One end of the junction does not line up with germline, which may come from a read error. CDR3: CASSLPGQTYEQHF. The CDR3 DNA follows: TGTGCCAGCAGTTTACCGGGACAGACCTACGAGCAGCACTTC. This sequence joins TRBV5-6 and TRBJ2-7; 7 positions match TRBD1. CDR1 SGHDT and CDR2 YYEEEE come from the germline V gene. CDR3 length: 14 amino acids.

This chain joins TRBV11-2 and TRBJ2-6; weak D call: TRBD2 (5 bases). CDR1 is SGHAT and CDR2 is FQNNGV in the germline V gene. The CDR3 contains 17 residues. Trimming took 1 base from V and 2 from J, leaving 12 bases between them. The CDR3 sequence: CASSLGGAATGANVLTF. The CDR3 DNA reads TGTGCCAGCAGCTTAGGAGGAGCGGCCACTGGGGCCAACGTCCTGACTTTC.

The rearrangement links TRBV19 to TRBJ1-5; possibly TRBD1 for D (5 bases). Germline V gene lookup returns CDR1 LNHDA and CDR2 SQIVND (reference sequence). Trimming cost V 6 bases and J 3 bases, with 15 bases left between them. CDR3 size: 15 residues. CDR3 protein: CASRGSGTANQPQHF. The CDR3 DNA reads as TGTGCCAGTAGGGGCAGCGGGACTGCCAATCAGCCCCAGCATTTT. Full variable domain (missing parts from reference TRBV19 and TRBJ1-5): DGGITQSPKYLFRKEGQNVTLSCEQNLNHDAMYWYRQDPGQGLRLIYYSQIVNDFQKGDIAEGYSVSREKKESFPLTVTSAQKNPTAFYLCASRGSGTANQPQHFGDGTRLSIL.

The V call is TRBV7-2, the J call TRBJ1-4; D is unresolved. The CDR3 has 16 amino acids. Trimming pared 1 base from V and 0 bases from J, leaving 9 bases between. Per the germline V gene, CDR1 is SGHTA and CDR2 is FQGNSA. Written as DNA, the CDR3 is TGTGCCAGCAGCTTAGTCGCGGCAGCAACTAATGAAAAACTGTTTTTT. It codes for CASSLVAAATNEKLFF.

The V and J genes are TRBV7-3 and TRBJ1-5; D is possibly TRBD1 (5 bases). V lost 4 bases and J lost 6, with 13 bases in between. Looked up from germline, CDR1 is SGHTA and CDR2 is FQGTGA. This CDR3 is 14 amino acids long. In DNA form, the CDR3 reads TGTGCCAGCAGCTCGATAAAGGGGTTTCAGCCCCAGCATTTT. This sequence encodes CASSSIKGFQPQHF.

The CDR3 DNA is TGTGCCAGCAGCTTGGCCCCAGGGAGGGCAGGGGCCTACGAGCAGTACGTC. It is translated as CASSLAPGRAGAYEQYV. This rearrangement joins TRBV5-5 to TRBJ2-7, with a weak D call TRBD2 (7 bases). The germline CDR1 and CDR2 sequences are SGHKS and YYEKEE (reference sequence). The germline V and J ends were trimmed by 0 bases and 2 bases, with 18 bases remaining between them. The CDR3 runs to 17 residues.

This clone was counted once. This chain links TRBV10-1 with TRBJ2-7; D possibly corresponds to TRBD2 (5 bases). The CDR3 has 11 residues. From germline, CDR1 is WNHNN and CDR2 SYGVQD (reference sequence). Deletions cut 10 bases from V and 0 bases from J, with 7 bases between. CDR3 residues: CATGNSYEQYF. As DNA, the CDR3 is TGCGCCACCGGGAACTCCTACGAGCAGTACTTC.

The chain employs TRBV7-2 and TRBJ1-2; D is ambiguous. Looked up from germline, CDR1 is SGHTA and CDR2 is FQGNSA. The CDR3 totals 16 residues. V was clipped by 3 bases and J by 6 bases, with 20 bases between them. CDR3 sequence: CASSFTGYAPLDGYTF. The CDR3 DNA reads as TGTGCCAGCAGCTTCACCGGGTACGCACCTCTCGATGGCTACACCTTC. The full variable domain, completed using reference TRBV7-2 and TRBJ1-2, is GAGVSQSPSNKVTEKGKDVELRCDPISGHTALYWYRQSLGQGLEFLIYFQGNSAPDKSGLPSDRFSAERTGGSVSTLTIQRTQQEDSAVYLCASSFTGYAPLDGYTFGSGTRLTVV.

There are a few counts of this clone. V gene TRBV10-3 combines with J gene TRBJ1-5; 10 bases are a match to TRBD1. The germline V gene encodes CDR1 ENHRY and CDR2 SYGVKD. The J segment lost 2 bases and the V segment lost 10 bases, leaving 8 bases of the junction unmatched. CDR3 length: 15 residues. CDR3 sequence (DNA): TGTGCCACTAAAAACGGGACAGGGGGCAATCAGCCCCAGCATTTT. Its translation is CATKNGTGGNQPQHF.

About this clone: The junction does not match germline at one end; this may be a read error. The V call is TRBV10-3, the J call TRBJ1-6; 7 bases align to TRBD1. There are 13 residues in the CDR3. From germline, CDR1 is ENHRY and CDR2 SYGVKD. The DNA of the CDR3 is TGTGCCATCAGTGACCCGACGAGGACAGGAGTGGTCTTT. Protein: CAISDPTRTGVVF.

This chain uses TRBV30 with TRBJ2-1; 9 bases match TRBD1. From germline, CDR1 is GTSNPN and CDR2 SVGIG (reference sequence). The CDR3 has 16 residues. V lost 0 bases and J lost 3; bases outside the gene matches: 6. The CDR3 reads CAWSVRTGENYNEQFF. In nucleotides, the CDR3 is TGTGCCTGGAGTGTGAGGACAGGGGAGAACTACAATGAGCAGTTCTTC.

The chain has TRBV27 and TRBJ1-5; 7 bases match TRBD1. The V gene's germline CDR1 is MNHEY and CDR2 SMNVEV (reference sequence). This CDR3 spans 19 amino acids. V gave up 5 bases and J gave up 1 base; unmatched junction bases: 17. As DNA, the CDR3 is TGTGCCAGCAGTGGGACAGACTCTAGAGGGGCCTTCAGCAATCAGCCCCAGCATTTT. Protein product: CASSGTDSRGAFSNQPQHF.

This chain links TRBV25-1 with TRBJ1-2; D remains unclear. In germline, CDR1 is MGHDK, CDR2 SYGVNS. The CDR3 runs 12 residues. V was shortened by 5 bases and J by 2 bases, with 6 bases between the two germline ends. DNA of the CDR3: TGTGCCAGCAGTTACACGAACTATGGCTACACCTTC. It translates to CASSYTNYGYTF.

The chain employs TRBV27 and TRBJ2-1, with 7 bases that match TRBD2. J gave up 6 bases and V 5 bases, and 16 bases lay outside the gene matches. The germline gives CDR1 MNHEY, CDR2 SMNVEV (reference sequence). The length of the CDR3 is 17 residues. CDR3 protein: CASSLRASGLGPNEQFF. In DNA, the CDR3 is TGTGCCAGCAGTCTGAGGGCTAGCGGATTGGGGCCCAATGAGCAGTTCTTC.

By share of the sample, this clone is medium-sized. V and J are TRBV10-3 and TRBJ2-5, with TRBD2 matching over 9 bases. Trimming at V came to 11 bases and at J to 5 bases, leaving 6 bases not matched to a gene. CDR3 length equals 12 residues. Looked up from germline, CDR1 is ENHRY and CDR2 is SYGVKD. CDR3 DNA: TGTGCCTGCGGGGGGGCTTCCGAGACCCAGTACTTC. Protein product: CACGGASETQYF.

A single count supports this clone. J is TRBJ1-2 and V is TRBV7-8, with D perhaps TRBD1 (6 bases). Germline lookup yields CDR1 SGHVS and CDR2 FQNEAQ. The CDR3 length is 14 residues. The V gene lost 5 bases and the J gene lost 5 bases, with 15 bases spanning the gap. CDR3 nucleotides: TGTGCCAGCAGCCGCCGGACAGACTATTATGGCTACACCTTC. Translation gives CASSRRTDYYGYTF.

The chain links TRBV5-6 to TRBJ2-1, with D perhaps TRBD1 (6 bases). Trimming shortened V by 6 bases and J by 8 bases, and 15 bases separated the two germline ends. From germline, CDR1 is SGHDT and CDR2 YYEEEE. The CDR3 spans 13 residues. CDR3 loop: CASKRQVRDEQFF. In DNA form, the CDR3 reads TGTGCCAGCAAACGACAGGTTCGCGATGAGCAGTTCTTC.

This clone was observed a handful of times. The rearrangement links TRBV11-2 to TRBJ2-7; TRBD1 is a possible D gene (6 bases). Deletions cut 5 bases from V and 2 bases from J, with 10 bases between. This CDR3 contains 13 residues. Germline loops: CDR1 SGHAT, CDR2 FQNNGV. CDR3 DNA sequence: TGTGCCAGCAGCCAGGACAGTACCTACGAGCAGTACGTC. This gives the protein CASSQDSTYEQYV.

V usage is TRBV7-2 and J usage is TRBJ2-1; D not resolved. Trimming cost V 1 base and J 5 bases, with 9 bases left between them. The CDR3 loop spans 14 amino acids. CDR1 is SGHTA and CDR2 is FQGNSA in the germline V gene. The CDR3 DNA is TGTGCCAGCAGCTTAGTGAGGCAGAACAATGAGCAGTTCTTC. Translation: CASSLVRQNNEQFF.

The CDR3 DNA reads TGTGCCAGCAGAGGGGACAGGGGCACCATATATTTT. This translates into CASRGDRGTIYF. This rearrangement joins TRBV2 to TRBJ1-3; 10 nucleotides match TRBD1. The germline V gene has CDR1 SNHLY and CDR2 FYNNEI. Unmatched junction bases numbered 2, after V lost 6 bases and J lost 9 bases. There are 12 residues in the CDR3.

The chain uses TRBV7-2 and TRBJ1-2; TRBD1 aligns across 9 bases. The V gene's germline CDR1 is SGHTA and CDR2 FQGNSA. The CDR3 is 17 residues long. Trimming removed 2 bases from V and 9 bases from J; junction bases left unmatched: 16. Here the CDR3 reads CASSLSSLGQGRRSYTF. As DNA, the CDR3 is TGTGCCAGCAGCTTAAGTTCCCTCGGACAGGGGCGGAGGAGCTACACCTTC. Looking up the rest from reference TRBV7-2 and TRBJ1-2 gives the full variable domain: GAGVSQSPSNKVTEKGKDVELRCDPISGHTALYWYRQSLGQGLEFLIYFQGNSAPDKSGLPSDRFSAERTGGSVSTLTIQRTQQEDSAVYLCASSLSSLGQGRRSYTFGSGTRLTVV.

The chain links TRBV7-8 to TRBJ1-5, with 12 bases fitting TRBD1. The germline V gene encodes CDR1 SGHVS and CDR2 FQNEAQ. V trimming: 5 bases; J trimming: 7 bases; junction bases outside the gene matches: 6. The CDR3 spans 15 residues. CDR3 nucleotide sequence: TGTGCCAGCAGCCCGTCGGGACAGGGGGCCCAGCCCCAGCATTTT. Translating gives CASSPSGQGAQPQHF.

This clone occurred a few times. This chain connects TRBV19 to TRBJ2-3; 10 nucleotides agree with TRBD2. The germline gives CDR1 LNHDA, CDR2 SQIVND (reference sequence). Trimming at V came to 4 bases and at J to 3 bases, leaving 1 base not matched to a gene. The length of the CDR3 is 14 residues. This CDR3 reads CASSNSGGTDTQYF. The DNA for the CDR3 is TGTGCCAGTAGTAATAGCGGGGGGACAGATACGCAGTATTTT.